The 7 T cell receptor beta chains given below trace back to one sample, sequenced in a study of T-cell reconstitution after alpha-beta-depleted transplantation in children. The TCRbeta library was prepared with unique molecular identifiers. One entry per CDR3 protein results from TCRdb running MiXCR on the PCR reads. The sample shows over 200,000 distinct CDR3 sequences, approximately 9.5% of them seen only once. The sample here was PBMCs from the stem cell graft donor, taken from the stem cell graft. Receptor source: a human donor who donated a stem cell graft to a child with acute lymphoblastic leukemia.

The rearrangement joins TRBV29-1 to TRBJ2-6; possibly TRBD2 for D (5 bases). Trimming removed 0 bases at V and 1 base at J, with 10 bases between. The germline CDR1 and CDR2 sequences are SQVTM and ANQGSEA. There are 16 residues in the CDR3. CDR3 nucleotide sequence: TGCAGCGTTGAAGAGGGAGTATTTTCTGGGGCCAACGTCCTGACTTTC. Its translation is CSVEEGVFSGANVLTF.

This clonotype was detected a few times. CDR3 sequence reads: CASSLSSANNEQFF. The CDR3 DNA reads as TGTGCCAGCAGCTTAAGCTCAGCGAACAATGAGCAGTTCTTC. This chain connects TRBV7-2 to TRBJ2-1; no firm D call. The V end was cut by 2 bases, the J end by 5 bases, with 10 bases between. From germline, CDR1 is SGHTA and CDR2 FQGNSA. The CDR3 consists of 14 residues. Complete variable domain (other parts from reference TRBV7-2 and TRBJ2-1): GAGVSQSPSNKVTEKGKDVELRCDPISGHTALYWYRQSLGQGLEFLIYFQGNSAPDKSGLPSDRFSAERTGGSVSTLTIQRTQQEDSAVYLCASSLSSANNEQFFGPGTRLTVL.

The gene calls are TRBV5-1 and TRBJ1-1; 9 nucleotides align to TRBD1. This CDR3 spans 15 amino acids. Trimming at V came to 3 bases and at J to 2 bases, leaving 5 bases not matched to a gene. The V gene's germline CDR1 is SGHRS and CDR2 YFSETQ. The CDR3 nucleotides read TGCGCCAGCAGCTGGACAGGGGCCCCTAACACTGAAGCTTTCTTT. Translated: CASSWTGAPNTEAFF.

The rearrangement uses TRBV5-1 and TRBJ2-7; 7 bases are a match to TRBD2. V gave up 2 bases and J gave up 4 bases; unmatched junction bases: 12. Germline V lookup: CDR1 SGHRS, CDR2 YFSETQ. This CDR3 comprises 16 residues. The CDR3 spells CASSFKGSGEGYEQYF. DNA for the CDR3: TGCGCCAGCAGCTTCAAGGGGAGCGGGGAAGGGTACGAGCAGTACTTC.

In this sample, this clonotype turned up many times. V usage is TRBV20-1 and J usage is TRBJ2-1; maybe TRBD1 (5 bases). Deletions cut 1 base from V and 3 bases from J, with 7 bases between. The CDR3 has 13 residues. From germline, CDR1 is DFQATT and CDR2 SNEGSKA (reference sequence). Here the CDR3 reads CSARVGDYNEQFF. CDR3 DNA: TGCAGTGCTAGAGTAGGGGACTACAATGAGCAGTTCTTC.

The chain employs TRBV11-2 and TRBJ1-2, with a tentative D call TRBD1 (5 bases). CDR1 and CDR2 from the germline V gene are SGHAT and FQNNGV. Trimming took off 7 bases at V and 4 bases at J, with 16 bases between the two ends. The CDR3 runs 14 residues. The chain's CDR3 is CASTTEGLGYGYTF. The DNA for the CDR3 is TGTGCCAGCACCACCGAGGGGCTAGGCTATGGCTACACCTTC.

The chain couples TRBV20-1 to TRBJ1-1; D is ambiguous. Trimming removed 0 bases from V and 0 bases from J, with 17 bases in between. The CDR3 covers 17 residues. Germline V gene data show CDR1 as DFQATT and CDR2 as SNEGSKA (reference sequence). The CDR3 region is CSARESWRAPMNTEAFF. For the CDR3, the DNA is TGCAGTGCTAGAGAAAGTTGGCGGGCACCAATGAACACTGAAGCTTTCTTT.